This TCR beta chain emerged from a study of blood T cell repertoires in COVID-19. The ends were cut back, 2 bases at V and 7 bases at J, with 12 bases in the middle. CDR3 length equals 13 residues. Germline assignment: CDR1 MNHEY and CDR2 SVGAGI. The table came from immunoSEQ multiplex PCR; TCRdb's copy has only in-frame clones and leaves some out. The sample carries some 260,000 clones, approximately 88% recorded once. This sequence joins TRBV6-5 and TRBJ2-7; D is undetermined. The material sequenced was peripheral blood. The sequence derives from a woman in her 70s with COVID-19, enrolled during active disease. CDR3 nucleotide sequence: TGTGCCAGCAGTTACGGCGCGGTTGAGGAGCAGTACTTC. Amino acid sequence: CASSYGAVEEQYF.